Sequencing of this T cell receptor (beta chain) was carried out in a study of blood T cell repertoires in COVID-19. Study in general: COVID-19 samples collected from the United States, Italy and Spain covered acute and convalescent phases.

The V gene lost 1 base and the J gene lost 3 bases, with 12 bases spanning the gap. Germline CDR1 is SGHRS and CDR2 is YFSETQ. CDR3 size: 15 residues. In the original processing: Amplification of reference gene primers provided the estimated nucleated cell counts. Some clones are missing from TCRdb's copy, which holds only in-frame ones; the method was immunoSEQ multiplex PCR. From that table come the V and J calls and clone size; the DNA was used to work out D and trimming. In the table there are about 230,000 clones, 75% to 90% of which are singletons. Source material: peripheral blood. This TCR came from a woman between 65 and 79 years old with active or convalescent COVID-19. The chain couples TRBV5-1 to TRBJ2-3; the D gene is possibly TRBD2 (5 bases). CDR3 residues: CASSLRVPGTDTQYF. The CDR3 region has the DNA TGCGCCAGCAGCTTGCGGGTCCCGGGGACAGATACGCAGTATTTT.